This T cell receptor (beta chain) originates from a study of blood T cell repertoires in COVID-19. Sequencing used immunoSEQ multiplex PCR; TCRdb keeps in-frame clones, though not all of them. The data contain approximately 47,000 clones, 86% of them singletons. This CDR3 contains 16 residues. Germline loops: CDR1 SNHLY, CDR2 FYNNEI. J lost 1 base, V lost 7 bases, and 12 bases had no gene match. The chain links TRBV2 to TRBJ1-1; 7 positions match TRBD1. The clonotype originates from a woman aged 60-75 years with acute or convalescent COVID-19. The sequencing input was peripheral blood. CDR3 protein: CASKRLEGARNTEAFF. The CDR3 DNA reads TGTGCCAGCAAAAGGTTGGAGGGGGCACGGAACACTGAAGCTTTCTTT.